The clone carrying this T cell receptor (beta chain) showed up just a few times. In germline, CDR1 is SEHNR, CDR2 FQNEAQ (reference sequence). CDR3 size: 15 residues. V lost 5 bases and J lost 3; bases outside the gene matches: 6. The data originate from a study of control samples from healthy donors and cancer patients. Here immunoSEQ multiplex PCR was the method, and the copy in TCRdb shows in-frame clones only, minus some. This table has 95,000 to 150,000 clones, about 89% appearing once. V gene TRBV7-9 combines with J gene TRBJ1-4; 7 positions match TRBD1. The TCR comes from a man aged 45-65 years in good health. Sequencing was carried out using blood. CDR3 loop: CASSPGGQSNEKLFF. The DNA of the CDR3 is TGTGCCAGCAGCCCAGGGGGACAGTCTAATGAAAAACTGTTTTTT.